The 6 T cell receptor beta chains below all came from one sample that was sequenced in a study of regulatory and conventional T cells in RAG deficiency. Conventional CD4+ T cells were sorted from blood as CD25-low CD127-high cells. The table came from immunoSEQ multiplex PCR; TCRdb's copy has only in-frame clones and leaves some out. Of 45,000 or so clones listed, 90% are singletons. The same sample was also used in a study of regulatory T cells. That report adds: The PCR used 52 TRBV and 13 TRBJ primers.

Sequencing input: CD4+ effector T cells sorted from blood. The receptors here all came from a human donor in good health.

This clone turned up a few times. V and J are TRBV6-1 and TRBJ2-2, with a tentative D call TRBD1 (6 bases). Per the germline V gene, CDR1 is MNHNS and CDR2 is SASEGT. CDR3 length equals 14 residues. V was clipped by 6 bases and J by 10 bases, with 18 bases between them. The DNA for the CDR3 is TGTGCCAGCAGCCCCATCTTACAGGGTTTGGAGCTGTTTTTT. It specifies CASSPILQGLELFF.

CDR3 region: CASSPRGAQETQYF. DNA of the CDR3: TGTGCCAGCTCACCAAGAGGGGCTCAAGAGACCCAGTACTTC. The V call is TRBV18, the J call TRBJ2-5; D may match TRBD1 or TRBD2 (5 bases each). V lost 2 bases, J lost 2 bases, and 9 bases lay in between. CDR3 length equals 14 residues. Germline CDR1 KGHSH, CDR2 LQKENI.

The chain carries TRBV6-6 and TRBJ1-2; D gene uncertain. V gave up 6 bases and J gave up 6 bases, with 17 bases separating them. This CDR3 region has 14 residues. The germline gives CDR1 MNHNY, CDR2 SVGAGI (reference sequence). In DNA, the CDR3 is TGTGCCAGCAGGGGTAGCTTTTCTGCAGATGGCTACACCTTC. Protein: CASRGSFSADGYTF.

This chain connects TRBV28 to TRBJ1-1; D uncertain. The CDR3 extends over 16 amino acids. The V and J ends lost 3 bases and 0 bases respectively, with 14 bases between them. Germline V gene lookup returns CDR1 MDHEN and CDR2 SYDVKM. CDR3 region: CASSFRGVRMNTEAFF. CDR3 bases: TGTGCCAGCAGTTTTCGGGGTGTTCGGATGAACACTGAAGCTTTCTTT.

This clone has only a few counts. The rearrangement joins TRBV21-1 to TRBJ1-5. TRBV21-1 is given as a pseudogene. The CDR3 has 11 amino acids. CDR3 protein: CASSRSQPQHF. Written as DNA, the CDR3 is TGTGCCAGCAGCAGGTCTCAGCCCCAGCATTTT.

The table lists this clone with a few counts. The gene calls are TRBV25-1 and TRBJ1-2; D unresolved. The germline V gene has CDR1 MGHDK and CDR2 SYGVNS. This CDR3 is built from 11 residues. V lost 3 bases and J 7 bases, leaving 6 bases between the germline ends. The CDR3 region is CASSDFGGYTF. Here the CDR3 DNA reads TGTGCCAGCAGTGATTTCGGTGGCTACACCTTC.